Listed below are T cell receptor beta chains from one sample, sequenced in a study of cytomegalovirus exposure and HLA in healthy donors. Repertoires were generated with immunoSEQ multiplex PCR, while TCRdb's copy carries only in-frame clones and drops some. The sample contains about 41,000 clones, over 70% of which appear only once. Sequencing was performed on PBMCs. The receptors were gathered from a man aged 50 or older in good health and CMV-seronegative. The CDR3 runs from the conserved cysteine through the conserved F or W.

v_call	j_call	cdr3_aa
TRBV28	TRBJ1-1	CASSFPWTGEKNTEAFF
TRBV6-6	TRBJ2-7	CASSPRDRENYEQYF
TRBV14	TRBJ1-1	CASSRSGGNTEAFF
TRBV2	TRBJ2-7	CASTRDRPTYEQYF
TRBV9	TRBJ1-1	CASSVEGTDTEAFF
TRBV2	TRBJ2-1	CASSYDRGDNEQFF
TRBV15	TRBJ2-6	CATSRDREGAGVLTF
TRBV9	TRBJ2-7	CASSVGLGQDSYEQYF
TRBV7-8	TRBJ1-2	CASSPTGEGIYGYTF
TRBV7-9	TRBJ1-1	CASSRGGNTEAFF
TRBV5-6	TRBJ2-5	CASSRQGEGLETQYF
TRBV28	NA	CASSPLANEQFF
TRBV19	TRBJ2-3	CASSPRGRGTDTQYF
TRBV19	TRBJ2-1	CASSRGSSYNEQFF
TRBV28	TRBJ1-5	CASSLQGYGQPQHF
TRBV28	TRBJ1-1	CATWGGLNTEAFF
TRBV19	TRBJ2-7	CASSPRTGPNEQYF
TRBV15	TRBJ1-2	CATSRVPGYGYTF